This T cell receptor beta chain was recorded in a study of OX40 agonist ivuxolimab in advanced cancers. Study as a whole: Partial responses were recorded for three patients, including one with hepatocellular carcinoma and two with cutaneous melanoma. Overall study results and limits: There were, on average, more expanded clones in CD8+ T cells than in CD4+. In the 0.1 to 3.0 mg/kg range, CD4+ and CD8+ blood T cells had expanded clonally by week 6.

From germline, CDR1 is SGHTA and CDR2 FQGTGA. This CDR3 is 12 amino acids long. Trimming stripped 3 bases from V and 6 bases from J, with 9 bases between. Exclusion applied to patients with autoimmune disease history or systemic immunosuppression. About this clone: Its antigen is not identified.

The table came from immunoSEQ multiplex PCR; TCRdb's copy has only in-frame clones and leaves some out. The profile shows some 11,000 clones, approximately 87% of them singletons. The gene calls are TRBV7-3 and TRBJ2-7; D may match TRBD1 or TRBD2 (5 bases each). The specimen comprised CD4+ or CD8+ T cells sorted from blood, sampled in a trial of the OX40 agonist ivuxolimab. The sequence was collected from an adult with an advanced solid tumor such as melanoma, head and neck, liver or kidney cancer. CDR3 sequence: CASSFTGGEQYF. The DNA for the CDR3 is TGTGCCAGCAGCTTCACAGGAGGCGAGCAGTACTTC.